A single sample gave rise to the 17 T cell receptor beta chains below, sequenced in a study of control samples from healthy donors and cancer patients. Repertoires were generated with immunoSEQ multiplex PCR, while TCRdb's copy carries only in-frame clones and drops some. Of some 220,000 clones listed, over 90% are singletons. The source material was blood. The receptors were sampled from a man aged 45 to 65 in good health.

The rearrangement uses TRBV5-1 and TRBJ2-5; tentatively, D is TRBD1 or TRBD2 (5 bases each). The CDR3 loop spans 15 amino acids. Germline-derived CDR1 and CDR2 are SGHRS and YFSETQ. Trimming left V 4 bases short and J 1 base short, with 14 bases between. CDR3 nucleotides: TGCGCCAGCAGCCCCTCCGGGGCCCTCCAAGAGACCCAGTACTTC. Amino acids: CASSPSGALQETQYF.

The chain uses TRBV27 and TRBJ1-5; D is unclear. Deletions cut 10 bases from V and 4 bases from J, with 5 bases between. CDR3 length: 10 amino acids. In germline, CDR1 is MNHEY, CDR2 SMNVEV (reference sequence). DNA for the CDR3: TGTGCCACCATTAATCAGCCCCAGCATTTT. Residues: CATINQPQHF.

The chain combines TRBV6-5 with TRBJ2-4; weak D call: TRBD2 (6 bases). From germline, CDR1 is MNHEY and CDR2 SVGAGI. This CDR3 comprises 15 residues. V dropped 5 bases and J dropped 5 bases, with 16 bases sitting between them. The CDR3 bases are TGTGCCAGCAGTCCAACCGGGACTGGGGAAAACATTCAGTACTTC. Protein: CASSPTGTGENIQYF.

The V and J genes are TRBV6-5 and TRBJ1-2, with 9 bases lining up with TRBD1. The V gene end was trimmed by 1 base and the J gene end by 4 bases; junction bases not matched to a gene: 7. CDR3 length: 16 residues. From germline, CDR1 is MNHEY and CDR2 SVGAGI. The CDR3 loop is CASSYLSPGQGYGYTF. For the CDR3, the DNA is TGTGCCAGCAGTTACTTAAGCCCGGGACAGGGCTATGGCTACACCTTC.

J is TRBJ1-1 and V is TRBV11-2; maybe TRBD1 (5 bases). This CDR3 has 13 amino acids. The ends were cut back, 1 base at V and 3 bases at J, with 6 bases in the middle. CDR1 and CDR2 (germline): SGHAT, FQNNGV. The CDR3 reads CASSLVGDTEAFF. CDR3 in DNA: TGTGCCAGCAGCTTAGTAGGGGACACTGAAGCTTTCTTT.

The chain links TRBV3-1 (or the pseudogene TRBV3-2) to TRBJ1-5, with 7 bases fitting TRBD1. In germline, CDR1 is LGHDT, CDR2 YNNKEL (reference sequence). J gave up 6 bases and V 4 bases, and 3 bases lay outside the gene matches. The CDR3 consists of 13 residues. The CDR3 sequence: CASSPGTAQPQHF. For the CDR3, the DNA is TGTGCCAGCAGCCCCGGGACAGCTCAGCCCCAGCATTTT.

The rearrangement uses TRBV6-5 and TRBJ1-5; D is uncertain. There are 15 residues in the CDR3. Trimming removed 6 bases at V and 0 bases at J, with 12 bases between. Germline loops: CDR1 MNHEY, CDR2 SVGAGI. CDR3 nucleotide sequence: TGTGCCAGCAGCGCAGCTTATAATAGCAATCAGCCCCAGCATTTT. This translates into CASSAAYNSNQPQHF.

This clone appeared once. V and J are TRBV6-2 or TRBV6-3 and TRBJ2-7; D gene uncertain. V was trimmed by 2 bases and J by 2 bases, leaving 28 bases between them. This CDR3 region has 20 residues. The germline CDR1 and CDR2 sequences are MNHEY and SVGEGT. The CDR3 is CASSYESTVALRSTAYEQYF. The CDR3 DNA reads TGTGCCAGCAGTTACGAATCAACCGTCGCCCTCAGAAGTACCGCCTACGAGCAGTACTTC.

The CDR3 is CASSLEGREADTQYF. For the CDR3, the DNA is TGTGCCAGCAGCTTAGAAGGGCGGGAGGCAGATACGCAGTATTTT. The chain has TRBV7-2 and TRBJ2-3; 8 bases fit TRBD2. Germline trimming cut 1 base from V and 4 bases from J; bases unmatched to any gene: 4. The CDR3 totals 15 residues. The germline V gene has CDR1 SGHTA and CDR2 FQGNSA.

The CDR3 loop is CASSITRLAGETQYF. CDR3 nucleotide sequence: TGTGCCAGTAGTATAACCCGCCTAGCGGGGGAGACCCAGTACTTC. This chain connects TRBV19 to TRBJ2-5, with 9 positions matching TRBD2. This CDR3 is built from 15 residues. The V and J ends lost 2 bases and 5 bases, in that order; junction bases with no gene match: 6. Germline-derived CDR1 and CDR2 are LNHDA and SQIVND (reference sequence).

V gene TRBV2 combines with J gene TRBJ1-1; 7 nucleotides align to TRBD1. CDR3 length: 11 residues. The germline V gene encodes CDR1 SNHLY and CDR2 FYNNEI. V was pared by 2 bases and J by 11 bases, with 2 bases of the junction left unmatched. The CDR3 region is CASSEQGGAFF. The CDR3 coding sequence is TGTGCCAGCAGTGAACAGGGGGGGGCTTTCTTT.

The chain couples TRBV7-3 to TRBJ2-3; D remains unclear. The CDR3 extends over 11 amino acids. V gave up 6 bases and J gave up 8 bases, with 9 bases separating them. CDR1 and CDR2 (germline): SGHTA, FQGTGA. This CDR3 is CASSPVSTQYF. DNA for the CDR3: TGTGCCAGCAGTCCAGTAAGTACGCAGTATTTT.

This rearrangement joins TRBV6-1 to TRBJ2-1; 8 nucleotides align to TRBD2. The V and J ends lost 2 bases and 16 bases, in that order; junction bases with no gene match: 4. Germline V gives CDR1 MNHNS, CDR2 SASEGT. This CDR3 contains 11 residues. For the CDR3, the DNA is TGTGCCAGCAGTGAAAAGGCGGGGGGTTTCTTC. As protein: CASSEKAGGFF.

This clone showed up just once. The chain employs TRBV19 and TRBJ1-2; TRBD1 matches 7 bases. CDR1 is LNHDA and CDR2 is SQIVND in the germline V gene (reference sequence). This CDR3 is 13 amino acids long. After removal of 6 bases from V and 6 bases from J, the junction contained 7 bases not matched to a gene. The CDR3 is CASSLNRGHGYTF. The CDR3 DNA reads TGTGCCAGTAGCCTCAACAGGGGCCATGGCTACACCTTC. Full variable domain (remainder filled in from reference TRBV19 and TRBJ1-2): DGGITQSPKYLFRKEGQNVTLSCEQNLNHDAMYWYRQDPGQGLRLIYYSQIVNDFQKGDIAEGYSVSREKKESFPLTVTSAQKNPTAFYLCASSLNRGHGYTFGSGTRLTVV.

V usage is TRBV7-6 and J usage is TRBJ1-1; D gene unclear. The CDR3 is 13 amino acids. The V end was cut by 3 bases, the J end by 5 bases, with 10 bases between. Germline values: CDR1 SGHVS, CDR2 FNYEAQ. CDR3 amino acids: CASSFGVGTEAFF. As DNA, the CDR3 is TGTGCCAGCAGCTTCGGGGTGGGAACTGAAGCTTTCTTT.

The rearrangement joins TRBV6-5 to TRBJ1-2; TRBD1 might be the D (5 bases). The CDR3 sequence is 14 residues long. V was pared by 7 bases and J by 8 bases, with 20 bases between. Germline V gene lookup returns CDR1 MNHEY and CDR2 SVGAGI. DNA for the CDR3: TGTGCCAGCACACCACTCACAGGTGCGAGCGGCTACACCTTC. Translation gives CASTPLTGASGYTF.

The rearrangement joins TRBV5-4 to TRBJ2-1; D is ambiguous. Trimming took 0 bases from V and 9 from J, leaving 4 bases between them. Germline loops: CDR1 SGHNT, CDR2 YYREEE (reference sequence). There are 11 residues in the CDR3. The CDR3 region has the DNA TGTGCCAGCAGCTTGGAATCTGAGCAGTTCTTC. This gives the protein CASSLESEQFF.